Listed below are T cell receptor beta chains from one sample, sequenced in a study of T-cell reconstitution after alpha-beta-depleted transplantation in children. TCRdb independently ran MiXCR on the PCR reads; one entry per CDR3 protein. The data contain around 64,000 distinct CDR3 sequences, under 13% of them singletons. The sample was PBMCs, taken before TCRalphabeta/CD19-depleted stem cell transplant. The origin of the receptors is a boy aged 5 to 17 with acute myeloid leukemia, due to receive a stem cell transplant. CDR3s leave out the opening cysteine and the closing phenylalanine or tryptophan.

V	J	CDR3
TRBV3-1	TRBJ2-7	ASSRSGSWNEQY
TRBV20-1	TRBJ2-2	SARDLGGGSGAGELF
TRBV5-1	TRBJ2-1	ASSFDRDPYNEQF
TRBV29-1	TRBJ2-6	SVGDSGANVLT
TRBV9	TRBJ2-5	ASSMGGSIQETQY
TRBV25-1	TRBJ2-2	ASSGRAGGRTGELF
TRBV27	TRBJ1-1	ASSLSLLTERSMNTEAF
TRBV28	TRBJ1-3	ASSRTGPTIY
TRBV4-1	TRBJ2-1	ASSQDPPDRLAGGPNEQF
TRBV25-1	TRBJ1-1	ASRPYRGDTEAF
TRBV4-2	TRBJ2-4	ASSQVRMGAKNIQY
TRBV5-1	TRBJ1-6	ASSYNIGTLHNSPLH
TRBV5-1	TRBJ2-7	ASSFRETSYEQY
TRBV4-1	TRBJ2-1	ASSLHYGTGFFYEQF
TRBV4-2	TRBJ2-1	ASSQAYNEQF
TRBV20-1	TRBJ2-1	SAQLLAGANNEQF
TRBV18	TRBJ1-2	ASSPVQGHGYT
TRBV7-6	TRBJ2-5	ASSLGTQGRPQETQY
TRBV20-1	TRBJ2-3	SARGGETASTDTQY
TRBV7-9	TRBJ2-6	ASSLVDESGANVLT
TRBV12-3/TRBV12-4	TRBJ2-1	ASSSSPGLADDEQF
TRBV3-1	TRBJ2-5	ASSPTYRGETQY
TRBV7-3	TRBJ2-3	ASSVTGTSGRAERDTQY
TRBV7-3	TRBJ1-3	ASSLTGQTSGNTIY
TRBV28	TRBJ2-1	ASRGTSGRAYNEQF
TRBV20-1	TRBJ1-2	SALDRKYGYT
TRBV7-9	TRBJ2-3	ASSPSGGAADTQY
TRBV5-1	TRBJ2-3	ATRSGNTDTQY
TRBV20-1	TRBJ1-2	SAEEGASYGYT
TRBV5-8	TRBJ2-7	ASSLGGGQGAYEQY
TRBV12-3/TRBV12-4	TRBJ1-1	AITGGGLDTEAF
TRBV27	TRBJ2-7	AAARGETYEQY
TRBV10-3	TRBJ1-1	AISERGRGTEAF
TRBV12-3/TRBV12-4	TRBJ2-1	ASSSGTPNNEQF
TRBV28	TRBJ2-1	ASSLWTSGRNEQF
TRBV7-2	TRBJ2-7	ASRSGTSGSYEQY
TRBV27	TRBJ2-1	ASSIRDRGYNEQF
TRBV4-3	TRBJ1-2	ASSQGPAGIYGYT
TRBV5-6	TRBJ2-7	ASSRVWGEQY
TRBV20-1	TRBJ1-1	SAPDLLRDLNTEAF
TRBV11-2	TRBJ2-3	ASSLVGTHTQY
TRBV4-1	TRBJ1-2	ASSQTGTAYGYT
TRBV7-2	TRBJ1-5	ASSPLLQGNQPQH
TRBV5-5	TRBJ2-1	ASSLEGLGGGPF
TRBV7-3	TRBJ1-1	ASSFGLTEAF
TRBV10-1	TRBJ1-2	VPGRPTGT
TRBV7-9	TRBJ1-2	ASSTQVNYGYT
TRBV5-6	TRBJ2-3	ASSSPRGGTDTQY
TRBV18	TRBJ1-5	ASSPPNQPQH
TRBV7-9	TRBJ2-7	ASSFIAGQGSEQY
TRBV7-6	TRBJ2-7	ASSPGRAIEQY
TRBV20-1	TRBJ2-2	SASHSGVNTGELF
TRBV20-1	TRBJ1-5	SARDTGGRSNQPQH
TRBV29-1	TRBJ2-1	SVEASGVAGQDEQF